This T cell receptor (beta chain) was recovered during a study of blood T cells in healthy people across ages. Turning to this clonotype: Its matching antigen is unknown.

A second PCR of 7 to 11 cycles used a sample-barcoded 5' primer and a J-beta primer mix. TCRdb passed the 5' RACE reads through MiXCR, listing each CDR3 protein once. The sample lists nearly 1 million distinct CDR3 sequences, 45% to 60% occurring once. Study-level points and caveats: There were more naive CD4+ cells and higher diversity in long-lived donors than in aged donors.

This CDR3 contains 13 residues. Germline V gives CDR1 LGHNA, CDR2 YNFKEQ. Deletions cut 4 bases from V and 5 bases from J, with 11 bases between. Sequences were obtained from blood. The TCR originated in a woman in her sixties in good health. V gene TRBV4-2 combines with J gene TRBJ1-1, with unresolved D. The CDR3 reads CASSLLPWTEAFF. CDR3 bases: TGTGCCAGCAGCCTCCTCCCCTGGACTGAAGCTTTCTTT.